A selection of T cell receptor beta chains follows, all from one sample in a study of OX40 agonist ivuxolimab in advanced cancers. Method: immunoSEQ multiplex PCR; TCRdb's copy keeps in-frame clones and lacks some. The table has around 12,000 clones, around 80% seen once. Material: CD4+ or CD8+ T cells sorted from blood, obtained in a trial of the OX40 agonist ivuxolimab. The receptors shown here come from an adult with an advanced solid tumor such as melanoma, head and neck, liver or kidney cancer. Both conserved end residues are part of each CDR3. Each record gives: J gene, clone size, V gene, D gene, CDR3 protein, CDR3 DNA. D genes are given only for firm matches. Not all rows give a size; the values are once, few, many and, for expanded clones, a class.

j_gene: TRBJ2-7
abundance: .
v_gene: TRBV14
d_gene: TRBD1
CDR3aa: CASSPPRDRGLPHYEQYF
CDR3nt: TGTGCCAGCAGCCCGCCGAGGGACAGGGGACTTCCCCACTACGAGCAGTACTTC

j_gene: TRBJ1-4
abundance: .
v_gene: TRBV5-8
d_gene: .
CDR3aa: CASSLGGLDEKLFF
CDR3nt: TGTGCCAGCAGCTTAGGCGGGTTGGATGAAAAACTGTTTTTT

j_gene: TRBJ1-4
abundance: few
v_gene: TRBV6-5
d_gene: TRBD1
CDR3aa: CASSEGTGSEKLFF
CDR3nt: TGTGCCAGCAGTGAAGGGACAGGGAGTGAAAAACTGTTTTTT

j_gene: TRBJ2-7
abundance: .
v_gene: TRBV18
d_gene: .
CDR3aa: CASSPYGLSAGEQYF
CDR3nt: TGTGCCAGCTCACCGTACGGATTATCAGCGGGCGAGCAGTACTTC

j_gene: TRBJ2-7
abundance: .
v_gene: TRBV28
d_gene: .
CDR3aa: CASSSDSEHEQYF
CDR3nt: TGTGCCAGCAGTTCAGACTCCGAACACGAGCAGTACTTC

j_gene: TRBJ2-1
abundance: .
v_gene: TRBV6-5
d_gene: .
CDR3aa: CASNPSHHYNEQFF
CDR3nt: TGTGCCAGCAACCCCTCCCATCACTACAATGAGCAGTTCTTC

j_gene: TRBJ2-5
abundance: once
v_gene: TRBV11-2
d_gene: .
CDR3aa: CASSLVGTGETQYF
CDR3nt: TGTGCCAGCAGCTTAGTTGGGACTGGGGAGACCCAGTACTTC

j_gene: TRBJ2-1
abundance: .
v_gene: TRBV6-1
d_gene: TRBD2
CDR3aa: CASSEGGSDYNEQFF
CDR3nt: TGTGCCAGCAGTGAAGGCGGGAGCGATTACAATGAGCAGTTCTTC

j_gene: TRBJ2-2
abundance: .
v_gene: TRBV12-5
d_gene: TRBD1
CDR3aa: CASGIGQGYTGELFF
CDR3nt: TGTGCTAGTGGTATCGGACAGGGGTACACCGGGGAGCTGTTTTTT

j_gene: TRBJ2-7
abundance: .
v_gene: TRBV6-5
d_gene: .
CDR3aa: CASSYKDNSPYEQYF
CDR3nt: TGTGCCAGCAGTTACAAGGACAACTCACCCTACGAGCAGTACTTC

j_gene: TRBJ1-2
abundance: few
v_gene: TRBV11-3
d_gene: .
CDR3aa: CASSLDFPVDGYTF
CDR3nt: TGTGCCAGCAGCTTAGATTTCCCGGTAGATGGCTACACCTTC

j_gene: TRBJ2-1
abundance: .
v_gene: TRBV27
d_gene: TRBD2
CDR3aa: CASSYGTSGINEQFF
CDR3nt: TGTGCCAGCAGTTACGGGACTAGCGGTATCAATGAGCAGTTCTTC

j_gene: TRBJ2-5
abundance: .
v_gene: TRBV2
d_gene: TRBD1
CDR3aa: CASSEGQGARETQYF
CDR3nt: TGTGCCAGCAGTGAAGGGCAGGGGGCACGAGAGACCCAGTACTTC

j_gene: TRBJ2-3
abundance: .
v_gene: TRBV12-5
d_gene: TRBD2
CDR3aa: CASGLIWGSGRGTDTQYF
CDR3nt: TGTGCTAGTGGTTTAATTTGGGGAAGCGGGAGGGGGACAGATACGCAGTATTTT

j_gene: TRBJ2-2
abundance: .
v_gene: TRBV5-4
d_gene: .
CDR3aa: CASSNSPGELFF
CDR3nt: TGTGCCAGCAGTAATAGCCCCGGGGAGCTGTTTTTT

j_gene: TRBJ2-1
abundance: .
v_gene: TRBV29-1
d_gene: .
CDR3aa: CSGGWGDYNEQFF
CDR3nt: TGCAGCGGGGGGTGGGGGGACTACAATGAGCAGTTCTTC

j_gene: TRBJ2-1
abundance: .
v_gene: TRBV10-1
d_gene: TRBD2
CDR3aa: CASRESTSGLDEQFF
CDR3nt: TGCGCCAGCAGAGAGTCGACTAGCGGGCTAGATGAGCAGTTCTTC

j_gene: TRBJ2-7
abundance: once
v_gene: TRBV29-1
d_gene: .
CDR3aa: CSVEGGTHGAEQYF
CDR3nt: TGCAGCGTTGAAGGTGGGACTCATGGCGCCGAGCAGTACTTC